Listed below are T cell receptor beta chains from one sample, sequenced in a study of CD8 T cells in Susac syndrome. TCRdb fed the immunoSEQ multiplex PCR reads into MiXCR, producing one record per CDR3 protein. This table holds 150,000 to 200,000 distinct CDR3 sequences, around nine tenths found once. Sample: CD4+ T cells from PBMCs. The receptor set was obtained from a human donor with Susac syndrome. The CDR3 runs from the conserved cysteine through the conserved F or W. Fields, in order: CDR3 length, J gene, D gene, V gene, clone size, CDR3 DNA, CDR3 protein. A D gene is named only where the DNA matches it firmly. Where a row states a size, it is once, few, many or the class of an expanded clone; other rows omit it.

15 TRBJ2-7 TRBD2 TRBV7-2 few TGTGCCAGCAGGCGGACTAGCGGGGGGCCGTACGAGCAGTACTTC CASRRTSGGPYEQYF
14 TRBJ1-4 - TRBV7-3 - TGTGCCAGCAGCTTAAAACAGTTTAATGAAAAACTGTTTTTT CASSLKQFNEKLFF
13 TRBJ2-2 - TRBV3-1 few TGTGCCAGCTCTGAAGGTTACACCGGGGAGCTGTTTTTT CASSEGYTGELFF
14 TRBJ2-7 TRBD1 TRBV28 - TGTGCCAGCAGTGGACAGGCTGGAACCTACGAGCAGTACTTC CASSGQAGTYEQYF
13 TRBJ1-1 - TRBV19 - TGTGCCAGTAGTATCGGGACCCCCTCAGGAGCTTTCTTT CASSIGTPSGAFF
11 TRBJ1-5 - TRBV20-1 - TGCAGTGCTAGTTCTGGCGAACCCCAGCATTTT CSASSGEPQHF
14 TRBJ2-7 - TRBV7-2 - TGTGCCAGCAGCTTAGCAGGGCTACCGTACGAGCAGTACTTC CASSLAGLPYEQYF
12 TRBJ2-3 - TRBV30 - TGTGCCTGGAGGGGACGCACAGATACGCAGTATTTT CAWRGRTDTQYF
16 TRBJ1-4 TRBD1 TRBV12-3/TRBV12-4 - TGTGCCAGCAGCATAACAGGGGTTGGACTGGATGAAAAACTGTTTTTT CASSITGVGLDEKLFF
17 TRBJ2-3 TRBD2 TRBV5-1 - TGCGCCAGCAGCTTCCTCGGACTAGCGGGAGTAACAGATACGCAGTATTTT CASSFLGLAGVTDTQYF
13 TRBJ1-3 - TRBV24-1 - TGTGCCACCAGAGCGGGGGGAGGAAACACCATATATTTT CATRAGGGNTIYF
16 TRBJ2-1 TRBD1 TRBV7-9 - TGTGCCAGCAGCTTAGAATTGGGACAGGGAGCGAGGGAGCAGTTCTTC CASSLELGQGAREQFF
15 TRBJ1-1 TRBD1 TRBV20-1 - TGCAGTGCCCACGAGACAGGGTATATGAACACTGAAGCTTTCTTT CSAHETGYMNTEAFF
14 TRBJ2-3 TRBD1 TRBV27 - TGTGCCACCCAATACAGGGGGAACACAGATACGCAGTATTTT CATQYRGNTDTQYF
13 TRBJ2-1 - TRBV2 - TGTGCGGTGCGGCTAGCCTCCTACAATGAGCAGTTCTTC CAVRLASYNEQFF